This T cell receptor (beta chain) emerged from a study of shared clonotypes between healthy human individuals. At the level of the study: Contributing individuals were two females and three males aged 18 to 49. General study findings and limits: Naive subsets usually exceeded memory subsets in estimated richness. It was the non-shared clonotypes that had lower generation probabilities than clonotypes shared by all four donors. Shared clonotypes: roughly 4.5% naive CD4, about 4% naive CD8, about 2.5% memory CD4, under 0.45% memory CD8.

The assay was immunoSEQ multiplex PCR, and TCRdb's table has in-frame clones only and misses some. The sample yields roughly 1,800,000 clones, about 95% seen once. V was clipped by 1 base and J by 12 bases, with 10 bases between them. This CDR3 is built from 12 residues. Germline assignment: CDR1 SEHNR and CDR2 FQNEAQ (reference sequence). Note on this clone: Antigen: not known.

CD45RO negativity and positive selection for CCR7 defined naive CD8 cells, a population that excluded terminally differentiated effector memory CD45RA+ cells. The specimen sequenced was naive CD8+ T cells sorted from blood. This receptor was obtained from a man between 18 and 35 years old in good health. The V gene is TRBV7-9, the J gene TRBJ2-1; D not certain. CDR3 amino acids: CASSLVGLRQFF. CDR3 nucleotide sequence: TGTGCCAGCAGCTTAGTTGGTCTTAGGCAGTTCTTC.